One and the same sample provided the 10 T cell receptor beta chains below, sequenced in a study of blood T cell repertoires in COVID-19. Assay used: immunoSEQ multiplex PCR; TCRdb lists only in-frame clones, some missing. The sample holds 84,000 or so clones; approximately 92% are singletons and the top ten take 6.3%. Material: peripheral blood. Receptors originate from a woman aged 55-75 years with active COVID-19.

CDR3 DNA: TGTGCCACCAGCCGGGACAACTATAACACTGAAGCTTTCTTT. This codes for CATSRDNYNTEAFF. V gene TRBV24-1 combines with J gene TRBJ1-1, with a weak D call TRBD1 (6 bases). Germline-derived CDR1 and CDR2 are KGHDR and SFDVKD. V was pared by 7 bases and J by 2 bases, with 13 bases between. The CDR3 has 14 residues.

The J gene is TRBJ1-2, the V gene TRBV28; 10 nucleotides line up with TRBD1. CDR1 and CDR2 (germline): MDHEN, SYDVKM. The CDR3 is made up of 15 amino acids. V dropped 3 bases and J dropped 6; count of bases not matched to a gene: 7. CDR3 DNA sequence: TGTGCCAGCAGTTTGGCGGGACAGGGGTGGAATGGCTACACCTTC. Encoded protein: CASSLAGQGWNGYTF.

The chain couples TRBV30 to TRBJ2-3; D uncertain. Germline V gene data show CDR1 as GTSNPN and CDR2 as SVGIG (reference sequence). The germline V and J ends were trimmed by 1 base and 4 bases, with 6 bases remaining between them. This CDR3 region has 12 residues. In DNA form, the CDR3 reads TGTGCCTGGAGTGCGAGCGCAGATACGCAGTATTTT. Translated: CAWSASADTQYF.

This clone was picked up a small number of times. The rearrangement joins TRBV11-3 to TRBJ1-5, with unresolved D. Trimming cost V 0 bases and J 3 bases, with 3 bases left between them. Per germline, CDR1 SGHNT and CDR2 YENEEA. CDR3 length: 13 amino acids. The CDR3 DNA sequence: TGTGCCAGCAGCTTAGATCACAATCAGCCCCAGCATTTT. It specifies CASSLDHNQPQHF.

The chain links TRBV29-1 to TRBJ1-4; TRBD1 is a possible D gene (5 bases). Trimming pared 6 bases from V and 0 bases from J, leaving 8 bases between. There are 13 residues in the CDR3. Germline V gene lookup returns CDR1 SQVTM and CDR2 ANQGSEA. The CDR3 region is CSVTGATNEKLFF. The DNA of the CDR3 is TGCAGCGTAACAGGTGCAACTAATGAAAAACTGTTTTTT.

V and J are TRBV12-5 and TRBJ2-7; D is possibly TRBD2 (5 bases). The CDR3 extends over 15 amino acids. V gave up 4 bases and J gave up 4 bases, with 17 bases separating them. Looked up from germline, CDR1 is LGHNT and CDR2 is FRNRAP. The CDR3 loop is CASGSRLRILYEQYF. CDR3 nucleotide sequence: TGTGCTAGTGGTTCCCGACTAAGGATTCTTTACGAGCAGTACTTC.

This chain links TRBV28 with TRBJ2-1; the match to TRBD1 covers 9 bases. The CDR3 contains 15 residues. CDR1 MDHEN and CDR2 SYDVKM come from the germline V gene. Trimming removed 5 bases from V and 12 bases from J; junction bases left unmatched: 14. For the CDR3, the DNA is TGTGCCAGCAGTATTGGGACAGGGTCTTCTGCTAGGCAGTTCTTC. Translated, it gives CASSIGTGSSARQFF.

This clone was counted once. The chain carries TRBV7-9 and TRBJ1-4, with a possible D match to TRBD1 (5 bases). This CDR3 spans 14 amino acids. Germline V CDR1 and CDR2: SEHNR, FQNEAQ (reference sequence). V was clipped by 2 bases and J by 5 bases, with 9 bases between them. The CDR3 loop reads CASSLLAGNEKLFF. The CDR3 DNA reads TGTGCCAGCAGCTTACTGGCAGGGAATGAAAAACTGTTTTTT.

V and J are TRBV3-1 (or the pseudogene TRBV3-2) and TRBJ1-1; D is ambiguous. Trimming removed 9 bases from V and 0 bases from J, with 8 bases in between. The CDR3 extends over 12 amino acids. Looked up from germline, CDR1 is LGHDT and CDR2 is YNNKEL (reference sequence). The CDR3 is CASGLLNTEAFF. The CDR3 region has the DNA TGTGCCAGTGGACTGTTGAACACTGAAGCTTTCTTT.

The chain recombines TRBV9 with TRBJ2-3; TRBD1 agrees at 7 bases. Germline V gene lookup returns CDR1 SGDLS and CDR2 YYNGEE. This CDR3 spans 16 amino acids. The junction had 7 bases not matched to a gene; V was cut back by 0 bases and J by 3 bases. CDR3 in amino acids: CASSVDPGQPTDTQYF. The CDR3 bases are TGTGCCAGCAGCGTAGATCCGGGACAGCCGACAGATACGCAGTATTTT. The whole variable domain, filled in from reference TRBV9 and TRBJ2-3, reads DSGVTQTPKHLITATGQRVTLRCSPRSGDLSVYWYQQSLDQGLQFLIQYYNGEERAKGNILERFSAQQFPDLHSELNLSSLELGDSALYFCASSVDPGQPTDTQYFGPGTRLTVL.